The clone carrying this TCR beta chain turned up a few times. Antigen specificity is unknown. Trimming took 0 bases from V and 7 from J; bases not matched to a gene: 10. From germline, CDR1 is LGHNT and CDR2 FRNRAP. CDR3 length: 17 residues. This specimen belongs to a study of cytomegalovirus exposure and HLA in healthy donors. Primers: 60 Vbeta forward and 13 Jbeta reverse. Data came from immunoSEQ multiplex PCR; TCRdb stores just in-frame clones and leaves some out. The sample lists under 150,000 clones; about 75% were seen once. Overall study results and limits: Earlier analysis yielded a pattern in which most TCR beta V segments were productive about 87% or about 30% of the time. TCR beta chains numbering some 160 were designated cytomegalovirus-associated.

The chain is built from TRBV12-5 and TRBJ2-1, with 9 bases identical to TRBD2. The source material was PBMCs. This receptor was taken from a woman between 25 and 40 years old in good health and CMV-seronegative. CDR3 sequence reads: CASGLVRASGVPNEQFF. Written as DNA, the CDR3 is TGTGCTAGTGGTTTGGTCCGGGCTAGCGGGGTCCCAAATGAGCAGTTCTTC.